Detailed here is one TCR beta chain. The antigen is undetermined. The sample originates from a study of cytomegalovirus exposure and HLA in healthy donors. Study-level findings and limits: A later analysis showed that HLA-associated TCR beta chains had undergone more clonal expansion than equally common others. Sequencing depth across donors, presence/absence analyses assumed, was roughly uniform. Reportedly, a later analysis found an Asian-associated ancestry cluster had fewer N-insertions than the roughly 700-donor mean. As a later analysis showed, a missense DCLRE1C variant was linked to trimming of TCR beta V- and J-genes.

Primers included in the PCR were 60 Vbeta and 13 Jbeta primers. Profiled with immunoSEQ multiplex PCR; TCRdb holds only in-frame clones, not every one. In the table there are about 160,000 clones, 79% of which are singletons. CDR3 length equals 15 residues. Germline V gives CDR1 SGHRS, CDR2 YFSETQ. V was clipped by 0 bases and J by 2 bases, with 6 bases between them. The sequence was obtained from a man aged 35 to 55 in good health and CMV-seronegative. The rearrangement uses TRBV5-1 and TRBJ1-6, with D perhaps TRBD1 (5 bases). Sample: PBMCs. CDR3 sequence: CASSLDRTYNSPLHF. The CDR3 DNA is TGCGCCAGCAGCTTGGACAGGACCTATAATTCACCCCTCCACTTT.